The 12 T cell receptor beta chains listed next were all sequenced from one sample in a study of blood T cell repertoires in COVID-19. The assay was immunoSEQ multiplex PCR, and TCRdb's table has in-frame clones only and misses some. Of a few hundred thousand clones in the sample, 91% were seen once. Sequencing used PBMCs or T cells enriched from blood (not recorded which). The receptors stem from a woman aged 35 to 49 who had been exposed to COVID-19.

The chain employs TRBV5-1 and TRBJ2-1; no clear D. V was shortened by 0 bases and J by 5 bases, with 9 bases between the two germline ends. The CDR3 is 14 residues long. Germline V gene sequence: CDR1 SGHRS, CDR2 YFSETQ. The CDR3 coding sequence is TGCGCCAGCAGCTTGGGGGCGACCAACAATGAGCAGTTCTTC. Encoded protein: CASSLGATNNEQFF.

The chain recombines TRBV6-5 with TRBJ1-6; perhaps TRBD1 as D (5 bases). Germline-derived CDR1 and CDR2 are MNHEY and SVGAGI. The V gene lost 0 bases and the J gene lost 10 bases, with 13 bases spanning the gap. The CDR3 runs 15 residues. The CDR3 region is CASSYSGGGVSPLHF. As DNA, the CDR3 is TGTGCCAGCAGTTACTCGGGGGGAGGGGTCTCACCCCTCCACTTT.

The rearrangement links TRBV5-1 to TRBJ2-5, with a possible D match to TRBD1 (5 bases). The V and J ends lost 4 bases and 0 bases respectively, with 7 bases between them. The CDR3 contains 13 residues. Germline V gene sequence: CDR1 SGHRS, CDR2 YFSETQ. The CDR3 spells CASSRQYQETQYF. The CDR3 DNA reads as TGCGCCAGCAGCAGACAGTACCAAGAGACCCAGTACTTC.

The genes are TRBV12-3 or TRBV12-4 and TRBJ2-3; 8 nucleotides match TRBD1. J was trimmed by 15 bases and V by 5 bases; bases with no gene match: 10. CDR3 length equals 12 residues. CDR3 in amino acids: CASSPGTGVRYF. CDR3 in DNA: TGTGCCAGCAGTCCCGGGACAGGCGTAAGATATTTT.

V is TRBV19 and J is TRBJ2-2; D remains unclear. CDR3 length: 16 amino acids. The V end was cut by 1 base, the J end by 6 bases, with 15 bases between. CDR1 LNHDA and CDR2 SQIVND come from the germline V gene (reference sequence). CDR3 bases: TGTGCCAGTAGTATAGTTTTATGGCAGGCCTCCGGGGAGCTGTTTTTT. Protein: CASSIVLWQASGELFF.

This chain uses TRBV30 with TRBJ1-6; D is unresolved. Trimming removed 3 bases from V and 4 bases from J, with 4 bases in between. Germline CDR1 GTSNPN, CDR2 SVGIG (reference sequence). This CDR3 has 12 amino acids. The CDR3 DNA is TGTGCCTGGAGCGGGTATAATTCACCCCTCCACTTT. Its translation: CAWSGYNSPLHF.

This clone was seen once. The chain uses TRBV7-2 and TRBJ1-2, with D possibly TRBD1 on 5 matching bases. Germline CDR1 reads SGHTA; CDR2 reads FQGNSA. The CDR3 runs to 16 residues. Trimming left V 5 bases short and J 3 bases short, with 19 bases between. For the CDR3, the DNA is TGTGCCAGCAGCACCCGTCTGGGCAGGGAACACTATGGCTACACCTTC. Encoded protein: CASSTRLGREHYGYTF.

This chain links TRBV9 with TRBJ2-1; 12 bases are shared with TRBD2. J lost 9 bases, V lost 4 bases, and 8 bases had no gene match. CDR3 length: 15 amino acids. Germline values: CDR1 SGDLS, CDR2 YYNGEE. CDR3 bases: TGTGCCAGCAGCCTCGCTAGCGGGGGGGCCGGTGAGCAGTTCTTC. Its protein is CASSLASGGAGEQFF.

This sequence joins TRBV2 and TRBJ1-5; D is uncertain. Trimming took 4 bases from V and 7 from J, leaving 11 bases between them. Germline-derived CDR1 and CDR2 are SNHLY and FYNNEI. This CDR3 region has 13 residues. The CDR3 DNA is TGTGCCAGCAGTGTTGAGGTTTCCCAGCCCCAGCATTTT. It is translated as CASSVEVSQPQHF.

The J gene is TRBJ2-7, the V gene TRBV27, with TRBD2 matching over 10 bases. CDR1 and CDR2 (germline): MNHEY, SMNVEV (reference sequence). CDR3 size: 14 residues. V trimming: 2 bases; J trimming: 5 bases; junction bases outside the gene matches: 3. The CDR3 reads CASSLELAGNEQYF. The DNA of the CDR3 is TGTGCCAGCAGTTTAGAACTAGCGGGGAACGAGCAGTACTTC.

The V call is TRBV29-1, the J call TRBJ1-4; 7 bases line up with TRBD1. Germline V CDR1 and CDR2: SQVTM, ANQGSEA. V was pared by 5 bases and J by 4 bases, with 7 bases of the junction left unmatched. The CDR3 length is 14 residues. The CDR3 sequence: CSVPDRDRNEKLFF. Here the CDR3 DNA reads TGCAGCGTTCCAGACAGGGACCGTAATGAAAAACTGTTTTTT.

The rearrangement uses TRBV5-4 and TRBJ1-2, with TRBD1 identical over 9 bases. Germline lookup yields CDR1 SGHNT and CDR2 YYREEE (reference sequence). The CDR3 loop spans 15 amino acids. With V trimmed by 3 bases and J by 7 bases, 10 bases remained unmatched. The CDR3 nucleotides are TGTGCCAGCAGCTCCGGGACAGGGAGAGAGGGTGGCTACACCTTC. It specifies CASSSGTGREGGYTF.